The clone carrying this T cell receptor (beta chain) came up many times. Its target is unknown. MiXCR, applied by TCRdb to the 5' RACE reads, yields one record per CDR3 protein. The data show approximately 560,000 distinct CDR3 sequences, around 15% seen once. V dropped 1 base and J dropped 10; count of bases not matched to a gene: 1. CDR1 and CDR2 from the germline V gene are SGHRS and YFSETQ. This CDR3 contains 12 residues. These data come from a study of T-cell memory formation after mild COVID-19. Study-wide findings and caveats: CD4/CD8 balance held among clones contracting day 15 to 85, and later expanders leaned CD4+. Of the contracting clones, CD4+ ones lay mainly in CM and EM, and CD8+ ones in EMRA.

The specimen sequenced was PBMCs or a T cell subset sorted from them (not recorded which). The chain links TRBV5-1 to TRBJ2-1; the match to TRBD1 covers 8 bases. The sequence was collected from an adult woman who had mild COVID-19 (a few samples of this study predate the infection). Cell type and time point are not known. The DNA of the CDR3 is TGCGCCAGCAGCTTGTGGGACAGGGAGCAGTTCTTC. Encoded protein: CASSLWDREQFF.